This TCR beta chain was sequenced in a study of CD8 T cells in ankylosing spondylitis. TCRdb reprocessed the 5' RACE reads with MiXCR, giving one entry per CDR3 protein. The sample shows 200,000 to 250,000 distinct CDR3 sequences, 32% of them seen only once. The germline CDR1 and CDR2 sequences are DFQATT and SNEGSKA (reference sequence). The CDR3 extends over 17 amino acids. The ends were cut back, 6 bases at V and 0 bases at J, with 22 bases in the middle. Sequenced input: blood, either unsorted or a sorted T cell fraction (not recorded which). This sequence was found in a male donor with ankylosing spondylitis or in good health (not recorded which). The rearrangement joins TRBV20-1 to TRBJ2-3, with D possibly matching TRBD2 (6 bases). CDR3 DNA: TGCAGTGCCCAAAGGCTGCTAGCGCATTCTAGCACAGATACGCAGTATTTT. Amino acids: CSAQRLLAHSSTDTQYF.